Presented here are 32 T cell receptor beta chains from one specimen sequenced in a study of post-analysis software for immune sequencing data. Findings and limits, study-wide: Four or five TRBV segments, TRBV5-6, TRBV5-1 and TRBV20-1 among them, were found more frequent in patients than controls.

Their antigens are not known. TCR beta libraries were prepared from cDNA with unique molecular identifiers. MiXCR, applied by TCRdb to the PCR reads, yields one record per CDR3 protein. The sample has approximately 660,000 distinct CDR3 sequences, approximately 60% seen once. The sequencing sample was made of blood. The receptors come from a girl aged 2 to 10 with multiple sclerosis.

The CDR3, as DNA: TGCAGTGTTTCACAGGATAGTGGCACCCAAGAGACCCAGTACTTC. The encoded protein is CSVSQDSGTQETQYF. This chain joins TRBV20-1 and TRBJ2-5, with D possibly being TRBD1 (5 bases). V lost 7 bases and J 1 base, leaving 19 bases between the germline ends. CDR3 length: 15 residues. Germline V gene lookup returns CDR1 DFQATT and CDR2 SNEGSKA (reference sequence).

This clonotype was counted between two and nine times. The chain couples TRBV12-3 or TRBV12-4 to TRBJ1-2; D is perhaps TRBD1 (5 bases). V lost 7 bases, J lost 4 bases, and 13 bases lay in between. The CDR3 has 13 residues. This chain's CDR3 is CASTSGQTYGYTF. The CDR3 nucleotides are TGTGCCAGCACCTCAGGACAAACCTATGGCTACACCTTC.

The rearrangement uses TRBV7-9 and TRBJ2-3; 7 bases are a match to TRBD2. The CDR3 loop spans 16 amino acids. Germline CDR1 SEHNR, CDR2 FQNEAQ (reference sequence). Trimming removed 3 bases from V and 4 bases from J; junction bases left unmatched: 10. CDR3 sequence reads: CASSLGVAGVSDTQYF. The CDR3 DNA follows: TGTGCCAGCAGCTTGGGTGTGGCGGGAGTTTCAGATACGCAGTATTTT.

The chain employs TRBV5-1 and TRBJ2-3; TRBD1 agrees at 7 bases. Germline CDR1 and CDR2: SGHRS and YFSETQ. V shed 4 bases, J shed 2 bases, and the junction held 4 bases outside the gene matches. The CDR3 totals 14 residues. CDR3 coding DNA: TGCGCCAGCAGCGGGGGACAGTACACAGATACGCAGTATTTT. Residues: CASSGGQYTDTQYF.

This clonotype was observed a handful of times. The V call is TRBV4-1, the J call TRBJ2-7, with D possibly TRBD2 on 6 matching bases. In germline, CDR1 is MGHRA, CDR2 YSYEKL. V was clipped by 1 base and J by 2 bases, with 9 bases between them. The CDR3 is 14 amino acids. CDR3 sequence reads: CASSQGASAYEQYF. The CDR3 region has the DNA TGCGCCAGCAGCCAAGGGGCTAGCGCCTACGAGCAGTACTTC.

This clonotype showed up just a few times. V is TRBV20-1 and J is TRBJ2-7, with TRBD2 matching over 8 bases. CDR1 and CDR2 (germline): DFQATT, SNEGSKA (reference sequence). The CDR3 is made up of 11 amino acids. Losses at the gene ends were 5 bases for V and 7 bases for J; bases not matched to a gene: 4. The CDR3 DNA follows: TGCAGTGCTCCCCGCGGGGGGGAGCAGTACTTC. This sequence encodes CSAPRGGEQYF.

V is TRBV6-6 and J is TRBJ1-4, with D tentatively TRBD1 (5 bases). The germline CDR1 and CDR2 sequences are MNHNY and SVGAGI (reference sequence). The CDR3 runs to 15 residues. Trimming took 5 bases from V and 6 from J, leaving 16 bases between them. The CDR3 nucleotides read TGTGCCAGCAGTCTCAACCCCGGGACGGATGAAAAACTGTTTTTT. Residues: CASSLNPGTDEKLFF.

In this sample, this clonotype turned up a few times. The chain links TRBV5-5 to TRBJ2-1; D might be TRBD1 (5 bases). Germline CDR1 reads SGHKS; CDR2 reads YYEKEE (reference sequence). The CDR3 covers 15 residues. V lost 4 bases and J lost 5, with 16 bases in between. The CDR3 here is CASSATPTANNEQFF. CDR3 in DNA: TGTGCCAGCAGCGCTACACCGACAGCGAACAATGAGCAGTTCTTC.

The CDR3 loop is CASQGTFASTDTQYF. As DNA, the CDR3 is TGTGCCTCCCAAGGGACCTTTGCTAGCACAGATACGCAGTATTTT. This chain connects TRBV2 to TRBJ2-3, with D perhaps TRBD1 or TRBD2 (5 bases each). From germline, CDR1 is SNHLY and CDR2 FYNNEI. The V end was cut by 11 bases, the J end by 0 bases, with 18 bases between. The CDR3 covers 15 residues.

This clonotype was found a few times. This chain links TRBV6-6 with TRBJ2-1; TRBD2 matches at 10 bases. V gave up 8 bases and J gave up 9 bases; unmatched junction bases: 10. The CDR3 is 14 amino acids. From germline, CDR1 is MNHNY and CDR2 SVGAGI (reference sequence). CDR3 protein: CASSSSLAGGEQFF. CDR3 nucleotide sequence: TGTGCCAGCTCATCGTCTTTAGCGGGAGGTGAGCAGTTCTTC.

This clonotype occurred once. The chain employs TRBV12-3 or TRBV12-4 and TRBJ1-1; TRBD1 matches 9 bases. The V segment lost 5 bases and the J segment 0 bases; nucleotides outside the gene matches: 7. The CDR3 has 16 residues. Here the CDR3 reads CASSQGQGTLNTEAFF. The DNA of the CDR3 is TGTGCCAGCAGTCAAGGACAGGGGACCCTGAACACTGAAGCTTTCTTT.

This clonotype was detected a few times. This chain joins TRBV28 and TRBJ1-2, with 12 bases matching TRBD1. The ends lost 5 bases at V and 7 bases at J; junction bases unmatched: 11. CDR3 length equals 16 residues. Germline V lookup: CDR1 MDHEN, CDR2 SYDVKM. The CDR3 nucleotides are TGTGCCAGCAGTCCCTCAACGGGACAGGGGGCACCTGGCTACACCTTC. It codes for CASSPSTGQGAPGYTF.

V gene TRBV4-1 combines with J gene TRBJ2-1; TRBD2 agrees at 8 bases. This CDR3 is 15 amino acids long. The V and J ends lost 6 bases and 5 bases, in that order; junction bases with no gene match: 9. Germline lookup yields CDR1 MGHRA and CDR2 YSYEKL. CDR3 protein: CASRKAGAPNNEQFF. The CDR3 coding sequence is TGCGCCAGCAGGAAAGCGGGAGCCCCAAACAATGAGCAGTTCTTC.

The V and J genes are TRBV7-9 and TRBJ2-1; 7 bases are a match to TRBD1. J was trimmed by 8 bases and V by 7 bases; bases with no gene match: 14. Germline V lookup: CDR1 SEHNR, CDR2 FQNEAQ (reference sequence). The CDR3 is 15 residues long. CDR3 sequence: CASNSRGGAQDEQFF. The CDR3 DNA sequence: TGTGCCAGCAACTCAAGAGGGGGCGCGCAGGATGAGCAGTTCTTC. Complete variable domain (other parts from reference TRBV7-9 and TRBJ2-1): DTGVSQNPRHKITKRGQNVTFRCDPISEHNRLYWYRQTLGQGPEFLTYFQNEAQLEKSRLLSDRFSAERPKGSFSTLEIQRTEQGDSAMYLCASNSRGGAQDEQFFGPGTRLTVL.

The chain has TRBV20-1 and TRBJ2-5; the D is unclear. The ends were cut back, 2 bases at V and 2 bases at J, with 12 bases in the middle. The CDR3 is made up of 14 amino acids. CDR1 is DFQATT, CDR2 SNEGSKA, per germline (reference sequence). The chain's CDR3 is CSARMVVGQETQYF. DNA for the CDR3: TGCAGTGCTAGAATGGTGGTGGGGCAAGAGACCCAGTACTTC.

The chain is built from TRBV29-1 and TRBJ2-5; D possibly corresponds to TRBD2 (6 bases). This CDR3 comprises 14 residues. Germline V gene data show CDR1 as SQVTM and CDR2 as ANQGSEA. V was clipped by 4 bases and J by 2 bases, with 14 bases between them. The CDR3: CSVAGGTIQETQYF. In DNA, the CDR3 is TGCAGCGTTGCCGGCGGGACGATTCAAGAGACCCAGTACTTC.

The chain recombines TRBV12-3 or TRBV12-4 with TRBJ2-5; D is perhaps TRBD1 (6 bases). Trimming shortened V by 5 bases and J by 9 bases, and 13 bases separated the two germline ends. This CDR3 region has 12 residues. CDR3 residues: CASSLGGPSQYF. Here the CDR3 DNA reads TGTGCCAGCAGTCTTGGGGGCCCGTCCCAGTACTTC.

This clonotype was recorded a few times. The rearrangement links TRBV20-1 to TRBJ1-2, with unresolved D. CDR1 is DFQATT, CDR2 SNEGSKA, per germline (reference sequence). V lost 0 bases and J 8 bases, leaving 10 bases between the germline ends. The CDR3 is made up of 12 amino acids. CDR3 in amino acids: CSARDVGPGYTF. In DNA form, the CDR3 reads TGCAGTGCTAGAGACGTAGGACCCGGCTACACCTTC.

V usage is TRBV20-1 and J usage is TRBJ2-5; D is possibly TRBD1 (6 bases). Germline V gene sequence: CDR1 DFQATT, CDR2 SNEGSKA (reference sequence). CDR3 length: 13 amino acids. Trimming stripped 0 bases from V and 11 bases from J, with 16 bases between. Here the CDR3 DNA reads TGCAGTGCTAGAGAGCCAGGGGTAGAAGAGCAGTACTTC. Its translation is CSAREPGVEEQYF.

The chain recombines TRBV12-5 with TRBJ1-2; D remains ambiguous. CDR3 length: 13 amino acids. CDR1 and CDR2 from the germline V gene are LGHNT and FRNRAP. V was cut by 5 bases and J by 0 bases, with 7 bases left in between. The CDR3 reads CASGPQSNYGYTF. CDR3 nucleotides: TGTGCTAGTGGTCCCCAATCTAACTATGGCTACACCTTC.

V usage is TRBV6-2 or TRBV6-3 and J usage is TRBJ2-1, with 7 bases that match TRBD1. The V segment lost 5 bases and the J segment 10 bases; nucleotides outside the gene matches: 5. The CDR3 has 12 residues. Per germline, CDR1 MNHEY and CDR2 SVGEGT. CDR3 amino acids: CASSATGWEQFF. The CDR3 coding sequence is TGTGCCAGCAGTGCGACAGGGTGGGAGCAGTTCTTC.

This chain's CDR3 is CASRSVGRTGNQPQHF. The CDR3 DNA sequence: TGTGCCAGTAGATCAGTCGGGCGGACCGGCAATCAGCCCCAGCATTTT. This chain uses TRBV19 with TRBJ1-5; D remains unclear. The CDR3 totals 16 residues. Germline CDR1 is LNHDA and CDR2 is SQIVND (reference sequence). V lost 6 bases, J lost 2 bases, and 17 bases lay in between.

The rearrangement joins TRBV10-3 to TRBJ2-1, with D perhaps matching TRBD2 (5 bases). This CDR3 has 16 amino acids. CDR1 ENHRY and CDR2 SYGVKD come from the germline V gene. Trimming took off 5 bases at V and 1 base at J, with 15 bases between the two ends. CDR3 protein: CAISLGSLVSYNEQFF. CDR3 coding DNA: TGTGCCATCAGTTTGGGGAGCCTCGTATCCTACAATGAGCAGTTCTTC.

This clonotype occurred a few times. This sequence joins TRBV27 and TRBJ1-5; D ambiguous. Between the trimmed V and J ends, which lost 3 bases and 2 bases, there was a span of 11 bases. The CDR3 sequence is 15 residues long. Looked up from germline, CDR1 is MNHEY and CDR2 is SMNVEV (reference sequence). The DNA of the CDR3 is TGTGCCAGCAGTTTTCCCCATTCATGCAATCAGCCCCAGCATTTT. Residues: CASSFPHSCNQPQHF.

This rearrangement joins TRBV20-1 to TRBJ2-3; D is ambiguous. Germline-derived CDR1 and CDR2 are DFQATT and SNEGSKA (reference sequence). V shed 5 bases and J shed 0 bases, with 9 bases lying between them. The CDR3 consists of 13 residues. Here the CDR3 reads CSAQKPSTDTQYF. CDR3 DNA sequence: TGCAGTGCTCAGAAGCCTAGCACAGATACGCAGTATTTT.

The sample holds a few counts of this clonotype. One end of the junction varies from germline; a read error may be responsible. V gene TRBV6-5 combines with J gene TRBJ1-2; 7 bases are shared with TRBD1. The germline gives CDR1 MNHEY, CDR2 SVGAGI. The CDR3 contains 14 residues. This chain's CDR3 is CTSSPGTVLYGYTF. CDR3 DNA: TGTACCAGCAGTCCCGGGACAGTACTTTATGGCTACACCTTC.

This chain connects TRBV7-9 to TRBJ1-1; the D gene is possibly TRBD1 (5 bases). This CDR3 contains 16 residues. Germline CDR1 SEHNR, CDR2 FQNEAQ (reference sequence). Trimming removed 5 bases at V and 1 base at J, with 17 bases between. The CDR3 sequence: CASSPSRGEWNTEAFF. CDR3 DNA: TGTGCCAGCAGCCCGTCCCGGGGCGAATGGAACACTGAAGCTTTCTTT.

This clonotype was seen a few times. V is TRBV5-1 and J is TRBJ2-7, with 9 bases matching TRBD1. Germline trimming cut 4 bases from V and 7 bases from J; bases unmatched to any gene: 6. Looked up from germline, CDR1 is SGHRS and CDR2 is YFSETQ. CDR3 size: 13 residues. CDR3 protein: CASSEGQGGEQYF. For the CDR3, the DNA is TGCGCCAGCAGCGAGGGACAGGGCGGGGAGCAGTACTTC.

J is TRBJ2-7 and V is TRBV15; 7 bases agree with TRBD2. The V gene end was trimmed by 3 bases and the J gene end by 3 bases; junction bases not matched to a gene: 17. Germline CDR1 LNHNV, CDR2 YYDKDF (reference sequence). This CDR3 has 18 residues. CDR3 residues: CATSSHSLGRERDYEQYF. For the CDR3, the DNA is TGTGCCACCAGCAGTCATTCATTGGGGCGGGAGAGGGACTACGAGCAGTACTTC.

The rearrangement uses TRBV6-5 and TRBJ2-3, with D tentatively TRBD1 or TRBD2 (5 bases each). The CDR3 length is 14 residues. The germline gives CDR1 MNHEY, CDR2 SVGAGI. Trimming removed 3 bases from V and 1 base from J, with 8 bases in between. CDR3 sequence (DNA): TGTGCCAGCAGTTATGGGGACGGCACAGATACGCAGTATTTT. Its translation is CASSYGDGTDTQYF.

V is TRBV13 and J is TRBJ1-1; D may be TRBD1 (5 bases). This CDR3 has 12 residues. Germline V CDR1 and CDR2: PRHDT, FYEKMQ (reference sequence). V gave up 4 bases and J gave up 8 bases, with 11 bases separating them. The CDR3 loop is CASSSRGPEAFF. The CDR3, as DNA: TGTGCCAGCAGCTCCCGGGGCCCAGAAGCTTTCTTT. The full variable domain, rest sourced from reference TRBV13 and TRBJ1-1, is AAGVIQSPRHLIKEKRETATLKCYPIPRHDTVYWYQQGPGQDPQFLISFYEKMQSDKGSIPDRFSAQQFSDYHSELNMSSLELGDSALYFCASSSRGPEAFFGQGTRLTVV.

Details on this clonotype: A much larger clone lies a single base off, so this may be a read error. The genes are TRBV12-3 or TRBV12-4 and TRBJ1-5; D is ambiguous. This CDR3 has 15 amino acids. The V end was cut by 5 bases, the J end by 3 bases, with 14 bases between. The CDR3 DNA sequence: TGTGCCAGCAGTCCGGGCAGCCAATACAATCAGCCCCAGCATTTT. Amino acids: CASSPGSQYNQPQHF.